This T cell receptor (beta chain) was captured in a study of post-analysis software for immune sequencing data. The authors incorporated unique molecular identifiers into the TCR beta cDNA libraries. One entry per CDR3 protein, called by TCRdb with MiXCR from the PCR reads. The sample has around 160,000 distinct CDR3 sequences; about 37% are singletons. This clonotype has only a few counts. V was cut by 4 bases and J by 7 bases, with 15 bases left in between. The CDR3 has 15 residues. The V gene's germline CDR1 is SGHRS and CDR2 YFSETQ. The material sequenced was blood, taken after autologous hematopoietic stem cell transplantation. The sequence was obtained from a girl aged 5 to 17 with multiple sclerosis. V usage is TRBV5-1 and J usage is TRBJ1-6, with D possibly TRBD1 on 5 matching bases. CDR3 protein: CASSRDGEENSPLHF. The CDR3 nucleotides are TGCGCCAGCAGCCGGGACGGCGAAGAAAATTCACCCCTCCACTTT.